This T cell receptor beta chain came from a study of PD-L1 blockade in urothelial cancer. The germline V gene has CDR1 SEHNR and CDR2 FQNEAQ (reference sequence). This CDR3 comprises 15 residues. Trimming at V came to 5 bases and at J to 6 bases, leaving 11 bases not matched to a gene. Produced via immunoSEQ multiplex PCR; TCRdb's table is partial and in-frame only. The table shows about 35,000 clones, with 84% occurring only once. The time point: peripheral blood 6 weeks after treatment start. The V gene is TRBV7-9, the J gene TRBJ2-3; TRBD2 agrees at 7 bases. The sample here was PBMCs, taken around atezolizumab (anti-PD-L1) treatment. The receptor was isolated from a man aged 35 to 55 with urothelial cancer. As DNA, the CDR3 is TGTGCCAGCAGCACCCAAGCGGGGAATTCCGATACGCAGTATTTT. Translating it yields CASSTQAGNSDTQYF.